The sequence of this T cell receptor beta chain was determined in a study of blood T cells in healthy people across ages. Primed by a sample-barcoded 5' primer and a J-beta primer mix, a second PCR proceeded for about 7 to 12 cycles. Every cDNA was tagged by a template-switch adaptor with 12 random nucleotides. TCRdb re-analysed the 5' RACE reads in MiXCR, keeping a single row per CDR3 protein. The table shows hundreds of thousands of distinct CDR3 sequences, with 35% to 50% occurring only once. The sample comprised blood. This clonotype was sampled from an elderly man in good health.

In nucleotides, the CDR3 is TGCGCCAGCAAATTACACGCGGGTAACTATGGCTACACCTTC. Protein sequence: CASKLHAGNYGYTF. The chain couples TRBV4-1 to TRBJ1-2; D not resolved. Germline loops: CDR1 MGHRA, CDR2 YSYEKL. V dropped 7 bases and J dropped 1 base, with 13 bases sitting between them. The CDR3 contains 14 residues.